Shown below are 26 T cell receptor beta chains from a single sample sequenced in a study of naive and memory T cell subsets. An equimolar mix of two oligonucleotides served as the beta constant-region primer for TRBC1 and TRBC2. TCRdb passed the UMI-ligation and nested PCR reads through MiXCR, listing each CDR3 protein once. The sample consists of 70,000 to 95,000 distinct CDR3 sequences, roughly 7% of them appearing once. The sequencing sample was made of central memory CD4+ T cells from blood. These receptors were taken from a human donor in good health.

This clonotype was picked up a small number of times. The chain couples TRBV12-3 or TRBV12-4 to TRBJ1-1; 9 positions agree with TRBD1. CDR3 size: 14 residues. Unmatched junction bases numbered 6, after V lost 8 bases and J lost 2 bases. This chain's CDR3 is CASGDREGNTEAFF. DNA for the CDR3: TGTGCCAGCGGGGACAGGGAAGGAAACACTGAAGCTTTCTTT.

This chain links TRBV20-1 with TRBJ1-6; maybe TRBD1 (5 bases). Per the germline V gene, CDR1 is DFQATT and CDR2 is SNEGSKA (reference sequence). Trimming took 6 bases from V and 7 from J, leaving 13 bases between them. The CDR3 sequence is 13 residues long. CDR3 coding DNA: TGCAGTGCCCCGAAAGCAGGGAATTCACCCCTCCACTTT. It yields the protein CSAPKAGNSPLHF.

This clonotype appeared many times. In nucleotides, the CDR3 is TGTGCCTGGTATACCAGGGGGCGCGAGGTTGAAGCTTTCTTT. It codes for CAWYTRGREVEAFF. This sequence joins TRBV30 and TRBJ1-1, with 8 bases lining up with TRBD1. The CDR3 has 14 residues. Trimming took 5 bases from V and 7 from J; bases not matched to a gene: 12. CDR1 GTSNPN and CDR2 SVGIG come from the germline V gene (reference sequence).

This clonotype was picked up a small number of times. The V and J genes are TRBV24-1 and TRBJ1-1; D is unresolved. Trimming stripped 4 bases from V and 8 bases from J, with 16 bases between. CDR3 length: 14 amino acids. Germline V gives CDR1 KGHDR, CDR2 SFDVKD. DNA of the CDR3: TGTGCCACCAGTGACCCCTCGCACGGAGGGGAAGCTTTCTTT. Translated, it gives CATSDPSHGGEAFF.

This clonotype was observed at least ten times. In DNA form, the CDR3 reads TGTGCCAGCAGCTTGGGAGTAGAAACCCCCAATTCACCCCTCCACTTT. It yields the protein CASSLGVETPNSPLHF. The V and J genes are TRBV5-4 and TRBJ1-6; D is undetermined. Germline CDR1 and CDR2: SGHNT and YYREEE (reference sequence). V was cut by 0 bases and J by 7 bases, with 14 bases left in between. CDR3 length equals 16 residues.

This clonotype was detected only a few times. The chain joins TRBV3-1 to TRBJ2-2, with D possibly matching TRBD2 (5 bases). V was pared by 2 bases and J by 6 bases, with 13 bases between. This CDR3 spans 15 amino acids. In germline, CDR1 is LGHDT, CDR2 YNNKEL (reference sequence). The CDR3 protein is CASSQQAGWAGELFF. DNA for the CDR3: TGTGCCAGCAGCCAACAGGCGGGTTGGGCCGGGGAGCTGTTTTTT.

This clonotype was seen many times. The rearrangement joins TRBV19 to TRBJ2-3, with 13 bases identical to TRBD2. V was pared by 5 bases and J by 4 bases, with 3 bases of the junction left unmatched. Germline values: CDR1 LNHDA, CDR2 SQIVND (reference sequence). CDR3 length: 15 residues. The CDR3 DNA follows: TGTGCCAGTAGTCGGACTAGCGGGAGAGCAGATACGCAGTATTTT. Translated: CASSRTSGRADTQYF.

This clonotype was recorded many times. The genes are TRBV20-1 and TRBJ1-2; D ambiguous. The CDR3 extends over 11 amino acids. V was shortened by 3 bases and J by 1 base, with 3 bases between the two germline ends. Germline CDR1 is DFQATT and CDR2 is SNEGSKA (reference sequence). The CDR3 nucleotides are TGCAGTGCTAGGGTTAACTATGGCTACACCTTC. Protein product: CSARVNYGYTF.

DNA of the CDR3: TGTGCCAGCTCACCCAGGGGGTGGGACGAGCAGTACTTC. Translated, it gives CASSPRGWDEQYF. V usage is TRBV18 and J usage is TRBJ2-7; 7 positions agree with TRBD1. J lost 5 bases, V lost 3 bases, and 4 bases had no gene match. Germline assignment: CDR1 KGHSH and CDR2 LQKENI. The CDR3 runs 13 residues.

The chain couples TRBV5-8 to TRBJ2-1; 7 nucleotides line up with TRBD2. The CDR3 runs 14 residues. V was clipped by 0 bases and J by 7 bases; unmatched bases: 4. From germline, CDR1 is SGHTS and CDR2 YDEGEE. The CDR3, as DNA: TGTGCCAGCAGCTTGGGACTAGCAGGTAATGAGCAGTTCTTC. This encodes CASSLGLAGNEQFF.

This clonotype was counted between two and nine times. V is TRBV9 and J is TRBJ2-5; 8 bases are shared with TRBD1. Germline V gene sequence: CDR1 SGDLS, CDR2 YYNGEE. The CDR3 extends over 16 amino acids. V trimming: 0 bases; J trimming: 5 bases; junction bases outside the gene matches: 9. The DNA of the CDR3 is TGTGCCAGCAGCGTAGGTACAGGGGGTCTTTCGGAGACCCAGTACTTC. Translating it yields CASSVGTGGLSETQYF.

At least ten counts were recorded for this clonotype. The chain couples TRBV12-3 or TRBV12-4 to TRBJ1-2; D is undetermined. Deletions cut 3 bases from V and 5 bases from J, with 10 bases between. CDR3 size: 13 residues. The CDR3 region has the DNA TGTGCCAGCAGTTTCGGCAGATCATATGGCTACACCTTC. Residues: CASSFGRSYGYTF.

The J gene is TRBJ2-7, the V gene TRBV20-1; perhaps TRBD1 as D (6 bases). CDR3 length: 14 residues. Germline V lookup: CDR1 DFQATT, CDR2 SNEGSKA (reference sequence). V lost 6 bases and J 7 bases, leaving 22 bases between the germline ends. CDR3 bases: TGCAGTGCGCAATCAGGGGCGACCACGAGGGAGCAGTACTTC. Protein: CSAQSGATTREQYF.

By sample share, this clonotype is medium-sized. The chain carries TRBV9 and TRBJ2-3; D gene uncertain. With 4 bases removed from V and 2 bases from J, the gap between germline ends came to 5 bases. Per germline, CDR1 SGDLS and CDR2 YYNGEE. This CDR3 spans 12 amino acids. The CDR3 is CASSPNTDTQYF. The CDR3 DNA reads as TGTGCCAGCAGCCCAAACACAGATACGCAGTATTTT.

The chain carries TRBV7-2 and TRBJ2-7; 7 positions agree with TRBD1. The J segment lost 12 bases and the V segment lost 6 bases, leaving 14 bases of the junction unmatched. CDR3 length: 13 amino acids. Germline V gene data show CDR1 as SGHTA and CDR2 as FQGNSA. CDR3 nucleotides: TGTGCCAGCAGACCGGACCGGACAGGCAGGCTGTACTTC. It translates to CASRPDRTGRLYF. Drawing the rest from reference TRBV7-2 and TRBJ2-7, the complete variable domain is GAGVSQSPSNKVTEKGKDVELRCDPISGHTALYWYRQSLGQGLEFLIYFQGNSAPDKSGLPSDRFSAERTGGSVSTLTIQRTQQEDSAVYLCASRPDRTGRLYFGPGTRLTVT.

This chain uses TRBV20-1 with TRBJ2-1; TRBD1 or TRBD2 may be the D gene (5 bases each). Germline assignment: CDR1 DFQATT and CDR2 SNEGSKA (reference sequence). The V and J ends lost 6 bases and 10 bases respectively, with 25 bases between them. The CDR3 length is 15 residues. The CDR3 DNA reads TGCAGTGCCCCGGCGGGCGCCTCGCACCGGGGCGAGCAGTTCTTC. It encodes CSAPAGASHRGEQFF.

This clonotype was recorded many times. This CDR3 is CASSEALTDNYGYTF. CDR3 nucleotide sequence: TGTGCCAGCAGTGAAGCACTGACAGATAACTATGGCTACACCTTC. The V call is TRBV6-1, the J call TRBJ1-2; TRBD1 is a possible D gene (5 bases). The CDR3 is 15 amino acids. V was cut by 0 bases and J by 1 base, with 9 bases left in between. Germline V lookup: CDR1 MNHNS, CDR2 SASEGT.

The rearrangement joins TRBV5-1 to TRBJ2-7; 7 positions match TRBD1. From germline, CDR1 is SGHRS and CDR2 YFSETQ. CDR3 size: 14 residues. J lost 3 bases, V lost 5 bases, and 8 bases had no gene match. As DNA, the CDR3 is TGCGCCAGCAGTATGGGGACAGCAAGCTACGAGCAGTACTTC. It translates to CASSMGTASYEQYF.

This clonotype was detected many times. The rearrangement links TRBV12-3 or TRBV12-4 to TRBJ2-3; TRBD1 aligns across 10 bases. The ends lost 4 bases at V and 6 bases at J; junction bases unmatched: 7. This CDR3 has 15 amino acids. The chain's CDR3 is CASSYGGTGVDTQYF. Here the CDR3 DNA reads TGTGCCAGCAGTTACGGCGGGACAGGGGTGGATACGCAGTATTTT.

This clonotype has a handful of counts. CDR3: CSALTGETQYF. The CDR3 bases are TGCAGTGCTCTAACCGGAGAGACCCAGTACTTC. J is TRBJ2-5 and V is TRBV20-1; no clear D. V was shortened by 5 bases and J by 4 bases, with 8 bases between the two germline ends. The CDR3 loop spans 11 amino acids. Per germline, CDR1 DFQATT and CDR2 SNEGSKA (reference sequence).

This clonotype was detected ten times or more. The V gene is TRBV6-2 or TRBV6-3, the J gene TRBJ1-1; D not resolved. Germline CDR1 reads MNHEY; CDR2 reads SVGEGT. This CDR3 is 11 amino acids long. V lost 2 bases and J lost 6, with 4 bases in between. The CDR3 region has the DNA TGTGCCAGCAGTTACGTCGCTGAAGCTTTCTTT. This encodes CASSYVAEAFF.

There are many counts of this clonotype. The chain recombines TRBV7-6 with TRBJ2-3; D possibly corresponds to TRBD2 (6 bases). The CDR3 length is 15 residues. The V end lost 0 bases, the J end lost 4 bases, and 11 bases lay between the germline ends. CDR1 and CDR2 (germline): SGHVS, FNYEAQ. CDR3 nucleotide sequence: TGTGCCAGCAGCTTAGCTGGCGGGACCCCAGATACGCAGTATTTT. Translated: CASSLAGGTPDTQYF.

There are a few counts of this clonotype. The genes are TRBV5-5 and TRBJ2-6; D unclear. The CDR3 totals 15 residues. Trimming took 3 bases from V and 0 from J, leaving 7 bases between them. Germline V gene data show CDR1 as SGHKS and CDR2 as YYEKEE (reference sequence). CDR3 protein: CASSSISSGANVLTF. The CDR3, as DNA: TGTGCCAGCAGCTCGATAAGCTCTGGGGCCAACGTCCTGACTTTC.

The rearrangement links TRBV5-8 to TRBJ1-5; a possible D gene is TRBD1 (5 bases). Germline CDR1 is SGHTS and CDR2 is YDEGEE. Trimming stripped 1 base from V and 9 bases from J, with 17 bases between. This CDR3 region has 15 residues. CDR3 sequence: CASSLIRRGVAPQHF. Written as DNA, the CDR3 is TGTGCCAGCAGCTTGATTCGTCGGGGGGTCGCGCCCCAGCATTTT.

The CDR3 region has the DNA TGTGCCAGCAGTGATCCGACAGGGAAGAGTGAAAAACTGTTTTTT. It yields the protein CASSDPTGKSEKLFF. The chain carries TRBV2 and TRBJ1-4; TRBD1 agrees at 7 bases. J lost 7 bases, V lost 3 bases, and 8 bases had no gene match. The length of the CDR3 is 15 residues. CDR1 is SNHLY, CDR2 FYNNEI, per germline.

The sample holds many counts of this clonotype. The chain has TRBV11-2 and TRBJ1-4; TRBD1 aligns across 9 bases. V shed 2 bases and J 7 bases; nucleotides not matched to a gene: 8. This CDR3 spans 16 amino acids. Germline V lookup: CDR1 SGHAT, CDR2 FQNNGV. The CDR3 here is CASSLNSGTGSEKLFF. Here the CDR3 DNA reads TGTGCCAGCAGCTTAAACTCCGGGACAGGGAGTGAAAAACTGTTTTTT.